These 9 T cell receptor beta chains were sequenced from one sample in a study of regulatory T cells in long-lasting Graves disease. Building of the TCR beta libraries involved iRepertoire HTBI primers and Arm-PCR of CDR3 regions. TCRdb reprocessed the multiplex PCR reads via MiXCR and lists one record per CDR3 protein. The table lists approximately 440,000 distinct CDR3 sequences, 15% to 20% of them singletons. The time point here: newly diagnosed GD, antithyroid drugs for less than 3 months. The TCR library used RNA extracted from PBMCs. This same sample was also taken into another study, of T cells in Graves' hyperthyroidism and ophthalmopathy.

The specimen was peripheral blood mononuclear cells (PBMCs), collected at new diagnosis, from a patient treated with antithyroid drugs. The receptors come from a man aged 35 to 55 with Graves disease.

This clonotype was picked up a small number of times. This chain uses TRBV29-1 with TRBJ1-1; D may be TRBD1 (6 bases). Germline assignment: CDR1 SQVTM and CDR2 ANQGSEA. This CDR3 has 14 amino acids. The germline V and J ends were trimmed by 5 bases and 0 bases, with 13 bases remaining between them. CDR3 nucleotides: TGCAGCGTTTTAGTGGGGGCTTTGAACACTGAAGCTTTCTTT. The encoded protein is CSVLVGALNTEAFF.

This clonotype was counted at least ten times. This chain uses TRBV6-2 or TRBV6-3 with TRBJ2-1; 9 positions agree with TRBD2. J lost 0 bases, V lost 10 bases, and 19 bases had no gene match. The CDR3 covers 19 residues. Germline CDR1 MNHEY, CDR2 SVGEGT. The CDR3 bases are TGTGCCACCTCGAAGGGCTTGCGGGAGGGTTCCGGCTCCTACAATGAGCAGTTCTTC. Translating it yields CATSKGLREGSGSYNEQFF.

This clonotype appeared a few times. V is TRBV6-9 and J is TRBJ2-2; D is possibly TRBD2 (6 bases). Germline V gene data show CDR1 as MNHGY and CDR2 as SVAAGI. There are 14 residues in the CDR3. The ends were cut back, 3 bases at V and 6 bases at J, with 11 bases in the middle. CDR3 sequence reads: CASSYAREPGELFF. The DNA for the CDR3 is TGTGCCAGCAGTTACGCGCGGGAACCCGGGGAGCTGTTTTTT.

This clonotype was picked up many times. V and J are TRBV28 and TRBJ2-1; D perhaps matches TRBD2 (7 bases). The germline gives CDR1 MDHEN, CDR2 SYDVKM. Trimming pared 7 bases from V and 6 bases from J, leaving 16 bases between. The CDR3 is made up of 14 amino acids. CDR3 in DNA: TGTGCCAGCATAGGGGGAGGGGGGTTCAATGAGCAGTTCTTC. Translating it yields CASIGGGGFNEQFF.

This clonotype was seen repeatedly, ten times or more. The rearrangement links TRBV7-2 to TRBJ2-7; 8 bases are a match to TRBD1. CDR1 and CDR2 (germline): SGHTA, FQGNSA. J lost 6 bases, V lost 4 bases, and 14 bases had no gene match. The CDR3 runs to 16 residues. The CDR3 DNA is TGTGCCAGCAGCTCGACTCCGGGACAGGCATCAGGCGAGCAGTACTTC. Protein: CASSSTPGQASGEQYF.

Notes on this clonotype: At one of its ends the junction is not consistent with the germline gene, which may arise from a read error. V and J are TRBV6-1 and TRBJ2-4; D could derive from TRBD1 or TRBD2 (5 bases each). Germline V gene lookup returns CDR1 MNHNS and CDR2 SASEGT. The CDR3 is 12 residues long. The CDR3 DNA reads TGTGCCAGCGGTGACGGGGCCAACATTCAGTACTTC. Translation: CASGDGANIQYF.

The CDR3 DNA sequence: TGTGCCTGGAGTGTATTAGCGGGAGTGGATCAGTTCTTC. Translation: CAWSVLAGVDQFF. The rearrangement uses TRBV30 and TRBJ2-1, with 9 bases lining up with TRBD2. Germline trimming cut 0 bases from V and 13 bases from J; bases unmatched to any gene: 7. The V gene's germline CDR1 is GTSNPN and CDR2 SVGIG (reference sequence). The length of the CDR3 is 13 residues.

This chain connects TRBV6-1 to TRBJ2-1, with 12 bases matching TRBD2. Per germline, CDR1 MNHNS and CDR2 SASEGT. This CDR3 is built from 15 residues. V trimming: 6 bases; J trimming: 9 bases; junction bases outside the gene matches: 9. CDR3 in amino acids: CASRTSGRKGVEQFF. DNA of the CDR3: TGTGCCAGCAGAACTAGCGGGAGGAAAGGGGTTGAGCAGTTCTTC.

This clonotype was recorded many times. The CDR3 sequence: CASSYGGGVSYEQYF. The CDR3 region has the DNA TGCGCCAGCAGCTACGGTGGGGGTGTCTCCTACGAGCAGTACTTC. The V and J genes are TRBV4-1 and TRBJ2-7, with D perhaps being TRBD1 or TRBD2 (5 bases each). The CDR3 is 15 amino acids. V shed 5 bases and J shed 0 bases, with 14 bases lying between them. The V gene's germline CDR1 is MGHRA and CDR2 YSYEKL.